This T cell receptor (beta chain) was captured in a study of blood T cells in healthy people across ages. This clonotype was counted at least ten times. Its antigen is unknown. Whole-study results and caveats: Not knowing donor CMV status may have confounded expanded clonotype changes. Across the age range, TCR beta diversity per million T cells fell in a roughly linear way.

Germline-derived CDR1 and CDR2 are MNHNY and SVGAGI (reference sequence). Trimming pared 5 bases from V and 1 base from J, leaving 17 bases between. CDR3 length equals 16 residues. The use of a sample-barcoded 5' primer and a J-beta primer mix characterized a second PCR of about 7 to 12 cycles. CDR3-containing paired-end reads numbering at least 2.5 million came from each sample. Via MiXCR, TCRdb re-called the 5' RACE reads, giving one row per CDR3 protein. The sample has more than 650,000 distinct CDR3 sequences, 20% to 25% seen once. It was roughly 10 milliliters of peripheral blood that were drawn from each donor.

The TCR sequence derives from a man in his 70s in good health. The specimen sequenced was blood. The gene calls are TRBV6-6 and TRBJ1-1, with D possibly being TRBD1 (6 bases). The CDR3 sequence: CASSTTGSGRNTEAFF. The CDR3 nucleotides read TGTGCCAGCAGTACCACAGGGTCGGGGAGGAACACTGAAGCTTTCTTT.